This is a list of T cell receptor beta chains from one sample in a study of blood T cell repertoires in COVID-19. The assay was immunoSEQ multiplex PCR, and TCRdb's table has in-frame clones only and misses some. The repertoire holds about 73,000 clones, about four fifths seen once, with around 4.3% in the top ten. Input material: peripheral blood. These receptors originate from a woman in her sixties with acute or convalescent COVID-19. Each CDR3 is given with its conserved first and last residue. D genes are given only for firm matches. Clone size, where shown, is once, few, many, or a class for clones that have expanded.

TRBV28	many	TRBD1	TRBJ1-2	CASSPGDRGYYGYTF	TGTGCCAGCAGTCCCGGGGACAGGGGGTACTATGGCTACACCTTC
TRBV4-1	.	.	TRBJ2-7	CASSLVTGSYEQYF	TGCGCCAGCAGCCTAGTCACAGGGTCCTACGAGCAGTACTTC
TRBV6-6	.	TRBD2	TRBJ2-5	CASSRLAGGRYQETQYF	TGTGCCAGCAGCCGACTAGCGGGAGGGCGCTACCAAGAGACCCAGTACTTC
TRBV24-1	.	.	TRBJ2-3	CATRQGTPSTDTQYF	TGTGCCACCAGGCAGGGAACCCCCAGCACAGATACGCAGTATTTT
TRBV9	.	.	TRBJ1-1	CASSLTDTANTEAFF	TGTGCCAGCAGCTTAACTGACACAGCGAACACTGAAGCTTTCTTT
TRBV5-1	.	.	TRBJ2-6	CASSLYSGANVLTF	TGCGCCAGCAGCTTGTACTCTGGGGCCAACGTCCTGACTTTC
TRBV19	.	.	TRBJ1-6	CASSLGGNSPLHF	TGTGCCAGTAGTCTCGGCGGGAATTCACCCCTCCACTTT
TRBV5-1	.	.	TRBJ2-7	CASSSRSDSYEQYF	TGCGCCAGCAGCTCCCGGTCCGACTCCTACGAGCAGTACTTC
TRBV7-7	.	TRBD2	TRBJ2-1	CASSPGLGGSDEQFF	TGTGCCAGCAGCCCGGGACTAGGGGGGTCCGATGAGCAGTTCTTC
TRBV7-9	once	TRBD2	TRBJ2-5	CASSLAGQRGGRETQYF	TGTGCCAGCAGCTTAGCCGGCCAGCGGGGGGGCAGAGAGACCCAGTACTTC
TRBV19	.	.	TRBJ2-7	CASSIGNAGGTSKGYEQYF	TGTGCCAGTAGTATAGGAAACGCAGGGGGGACGAGTAAAGGCTACGAGCAGTACTTC
TRBV12-5	.	TRBD1	TRBJ2-7	CASGSFPGQRTYEQYF	TGTGCTAGTGGTTCGTTCCCGGGACAGAGAACCTACGAGCAGTACTTC
TRBV7-9	few	TRBD2	TRBJ2-1	CASSARRLAGGLNEQFF	TGTGCCAGCAGCGCCCGCCGACTAGCGGGAGGGTTAAATGAGCAGTTCTTC
TRBV5-8	.	TRBD1	TRBJ1-4	CASRSGQHATNEKLFF	TGTGCCAGCAGATCGGGACAGCACGCAACTAATGAAAAACTGTTTTTT
TRBV18	.	.	TRBJ1-4	CASSPFSATNEKLFF	TGTGCCAGCTCACCCTTTTCCGCAACTAATGAAAAACTGTTTTTT
TRBV6-6	.	TRBD1	TRBJ1-5	CASRKTGDSNQPQHF	TGTGCCAGCAGAAAAACAGGGGATAGCAATCAGCCCCAGCATTTT
TRBV5-8	.	.	TRBJ1-1	CASSFVQGNTEAFF	TGTGCCAGCAGCTTTGTACAGGGGAACACTGAAGCTTTCTTT
TRBV30	.	TRBD1	TRBJ1-2	CAWSSAGGNYGYTF	TGTGCCTGGAGTTCAGCAGGGGGTAACTATGGCTACACCTTC
TRBV12-3/TRBV12-4	.	TRBD1	TRBJ2-7	CASSFDRDREQYF	TGTGCCAGCAGTTTCGACAGGGATCGGGAGCAGTACTTC
TRBV20-1	.	.	TRBJ2-7	CRAQSGHEQYF	TGCAGGGCTCAGAGTGGGCACGAGCAGTACTTC
TRBV12-3/TRBV12-4	.	.	TRBJ2-5	CASSILETQYF	TGTGCCAGCAGCATACTAGAGACCCAGTACTTC
TRBV6-5	.	.	TRBJ2-1	CASSLIASRNEQFF	TGTGCCAGCAGTTTAATCGCTAGCAGGAATGAGCAGTTCTTC
TRBV9	once	.	TRBJ2-2	CASSETKYTGELFF	TGTGCCAGCAGCGAGACTAAATACACCGGGGAGCTGTTTTTT
TRBV30	.	.	TRBJ2-2	CAWSVSPNTGELFF	TGTGCCTGGAGTGTATCTCCGAACACCGGGGAGCTGTTTTTT
TRBV5-4	.	.	TRBJ1-2	CASSLVTAADGYTF	TGTGCCAGCAGCTTGGTCACAGCCGCCGATGGCTACACCTTC
TRBV28	.	.	TRBJ1-3	CASSLWSPTSGNTIYF	TGTGCCAGCAGTTTGTGGTCCCCCACTTCTGGAAACACCATATATTTT
TRBV7-9	.	.	TRBJ2-5	CASSLTGRGKRETQYF	TGTGCCAGCAGCTTAACGGGACGGGGGAAGAGGGAGACCCAGTACTTC
TRBV9	.	TRBD2	TRBJ2-3	CASSSDGTSGIDTQYF	TGTGCCAGCAGCTCAGACGGGACTAGCGGGATTGATACGCAGTATTTT
TRBV11-2	.	TRBD2	TRBJ2-7	CASSSEGTSGDYEQYF	TGTGCCAGCAGCTCCGAAGGGACTAGCGGGGACTACGAGCAGTACTTC
TRBV7-2	.	TRBD2	TRBJ2-1	CASSPTAGGPRNEQFF	TGTGCCAGCAGCCCGACGGCGGGAGGGCCTCGGAATGAGCAGTTCTTC
TRBV9	.	TRBD1	TRBJ1-4	CASSAGQEVEKLFF	TGTGCCAGCAGCGCGGGACAGGAGGTTGAAAAACTGTTTTTT
TRBV9	.	.	TRBJ2-1	CASSVAALGAGDNEQFF	TGTGCCAGCAGCGTAGCTGCCTTAGGGGCAGGGGACAATGAGCAGTTCTTC
TRBV6-1	.	.	TRBJ2-5	CASSERQETQYF	TGTGCCAGCAGTGAACGGCAAGAGACCCAGTACTTC
TRBV6-5	once	.	TRBJ1-2	CASNPTAGGAWGYTF	TGTGCCAGCAACCCGACCGCGGGGGGCGCTTGGGGCTACACCTTC
TRBV19	.	.	TRBJ2-3	CASSITGTSSTDTQYF	TGTGCCAGTAGTATAACAGGTACTTCTAGCACAGATACGCAGTATTTT
TRBV7-8	.	.	TRBJ1-2	CASRQSGTNYGYTF	TGTGCCAGCAGGCAATCCGGGACTAACTATGGCTACACCTTC
TRBV30	few	.	TRBJ1-1	CAWSVSITEAFF	TGTGCCTGGAGTGTTTCTATAACTGAAGCTTTCTTT
TRBV29-1	.	TRBD1	TRBJ2-7	CSVGGQGIYEQYF	TGCAGCGTTGGGGGACAGGGGATCTACGAGCAGTACTTC
TRBV15	once	TRBD1	TRBJ1-2	CATSVDRGRGYTF	TGTGCCACCAGCGTGGACAGGGGGCGCGGCTACACCTTC
TRBV7-9	.	TRBD1	TRBJ2-5	CASSLSTGTEETQYF	TGTGCCAGCAGCCTCAGTACCGGGACAGAAGAGACCCAGTACTTC
TRBV14	.	.	TRBJ2-1	CASSQLGGSYNEQFF	TGTGCCAGCAGCCAATTGGGAGGTTCCTACAATGAGCAGTTCTTC
TRBV1	once	.	TRBJ1-2	CTSSQARGDGYTF	TGCACCAGCAGCCAAGCCAGGGGGGATGGCTACACCTTC
TRBV6-5	.	.	TRBJ1-6	CATTRGGSYNSPLHF	TGTGCCACCACCAGGGGCGGCTCCTATAATTCACCCCTCCACTTT
TRBV3-1/TRBV3-2	.	.	TRBJ2-2	CASSQGTYNTGELFF	TGTGCCAGCAGCCAAGGGACATATAACACCGGGGAGCTGTTTTTT
TRBV4-2	.	.	TRBJ1-2	CASSQDHQGSYGYTF	TGTGCCAGCAGCCAAGATCACCAGGGAAGCTATGGCTACACCTTC
TRBV11-2	.	.	TRBJ1-1	CASRMTRGRTEAFF	TGTGCCAGCAGGATGACCCGAGGAAGAACTGAAGCTTTCTTT